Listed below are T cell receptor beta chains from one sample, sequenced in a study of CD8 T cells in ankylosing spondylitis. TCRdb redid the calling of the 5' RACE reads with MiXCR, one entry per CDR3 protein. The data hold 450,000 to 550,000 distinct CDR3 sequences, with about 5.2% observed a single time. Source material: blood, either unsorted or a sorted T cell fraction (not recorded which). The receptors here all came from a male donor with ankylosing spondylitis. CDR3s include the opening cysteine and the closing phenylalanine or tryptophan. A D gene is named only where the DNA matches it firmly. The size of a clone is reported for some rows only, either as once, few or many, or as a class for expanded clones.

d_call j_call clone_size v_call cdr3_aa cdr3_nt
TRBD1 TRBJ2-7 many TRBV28 CASSWTGTDYEQYF TGTGCCAGCAGTTGGACCGGGACAGATTACGAGCAGTACTTC
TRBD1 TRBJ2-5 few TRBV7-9 CASSMRQGPETQYF TGTGCCAGCAGCATGAGACAGGGACCAGAGACCCAGTACTTC
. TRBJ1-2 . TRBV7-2 CASSLGRVGGGYTF TGTGCCAGCAGCTTAGGCAGGGTGGGTGGAGGCTACACCTTC
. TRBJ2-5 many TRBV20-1 CSARVKGLQVAQYF TGCAGTGCTAGAGTAAAGGGGCTGCAAGTGGCCCAGTACTTC
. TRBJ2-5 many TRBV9 CASSVDLAPETQYF TGTGCCAGCAGCGTAGATCTAGCGCCGGAGACCCAGTACTTC
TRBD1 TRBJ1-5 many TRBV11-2 CASSFDSTGGMLNQPQHF TGTGCCAGCAGCTTTGACTCGACAGGGGGCATGTTGAATCAGCCCCAGCATTTT
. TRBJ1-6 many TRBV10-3 CAIGWVNSPLHF TGTGCCATCGGATGGGTTAATTCACCCCTCCACTTT
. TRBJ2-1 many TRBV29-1 CSGGYNEQFF TGCAGCGGCGGTTACAATGAGCAGTTCTTC
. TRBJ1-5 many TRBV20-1 CSASPNTDQPQHF TGCAGTGCTAGCCCTAATACGGATCAGCCCCAGCATTTT
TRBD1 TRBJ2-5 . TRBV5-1 CASSLEPGTGQETQYF TGCGCCAGCAGCTTGGAGCCGGGGACAGGTCAGGAGACCCAGTACTTC